This T cell receptor beta chain is drawn from a study of T cells in tuberculosis. The wider study: T cells were selected with CD1B tetramers loaded with glucose monomycolate. Blood was taken before or within 7 days of anti-tuberculosis therapy.

Regarding this clone: Its antigen is unidentified.

Study conclusions and caveats: The TCR-beta difference was not significant; alpha differences partly reflected length.

Regarding time point: new active TB diagnosis, blood taken before or within 7 days of starting treatment. Positive smear microscopy and/or M. tuberculosis culture confirmed active disease. The data were produced by immunoSEQ multiplex PCR, yet TCRdb's version contains in-frame clones alone and is incomplete. The sample yields about 38,000 clones, less than 95% seen once. The source is an adult with tuberculosis. Sequenced here: PBMCs, sampled at tuberculosis diagnosis.

For the CDR3, the DNA is TGTGCCAGCATGCCAGGGCTGAGTGTCACTGAAGCTTTCTTT. Protein: CASMPGLSVTEAFF. The gene calls are TRBV28 and TRBJ1-1, with D possibly matching TRBD1 (5 bases). The germline V gene encodes CDR1 MDHEN and CDR2 SYDVKM. With 7 bases removed from V and 4 bases from J, the gap between germline ends came to 16 bases. The length of the CDR3 is 14 residues.